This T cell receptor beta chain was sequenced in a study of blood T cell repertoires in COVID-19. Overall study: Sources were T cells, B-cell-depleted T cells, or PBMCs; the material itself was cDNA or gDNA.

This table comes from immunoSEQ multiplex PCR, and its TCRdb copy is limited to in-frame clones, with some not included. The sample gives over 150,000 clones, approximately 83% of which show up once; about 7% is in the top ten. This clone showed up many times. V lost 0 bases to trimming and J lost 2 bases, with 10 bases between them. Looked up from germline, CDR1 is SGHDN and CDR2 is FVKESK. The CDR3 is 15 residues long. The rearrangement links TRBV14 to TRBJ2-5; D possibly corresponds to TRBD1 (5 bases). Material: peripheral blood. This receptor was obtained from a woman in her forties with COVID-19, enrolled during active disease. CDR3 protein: CASSQDLGHQETQYF. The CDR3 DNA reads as TGTGCCAGCAGCCAAGATCTAGGACATCAAGAGACCCAGTACTTC.